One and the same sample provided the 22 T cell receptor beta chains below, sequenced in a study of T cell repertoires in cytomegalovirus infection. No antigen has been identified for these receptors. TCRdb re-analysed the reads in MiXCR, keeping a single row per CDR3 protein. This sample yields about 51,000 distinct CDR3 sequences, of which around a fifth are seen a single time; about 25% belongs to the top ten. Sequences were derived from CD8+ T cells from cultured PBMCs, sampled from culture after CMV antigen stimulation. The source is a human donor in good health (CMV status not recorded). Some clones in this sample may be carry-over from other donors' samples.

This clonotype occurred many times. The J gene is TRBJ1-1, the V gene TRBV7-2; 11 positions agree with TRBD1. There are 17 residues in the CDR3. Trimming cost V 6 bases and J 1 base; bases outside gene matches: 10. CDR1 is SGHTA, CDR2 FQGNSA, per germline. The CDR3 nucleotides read TGTGCCAGCAGACCCGGGACAGGGGGTGAATCGAACACTGAAGCTTTCTTT. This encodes CASRPGTGGESNTEAFF.

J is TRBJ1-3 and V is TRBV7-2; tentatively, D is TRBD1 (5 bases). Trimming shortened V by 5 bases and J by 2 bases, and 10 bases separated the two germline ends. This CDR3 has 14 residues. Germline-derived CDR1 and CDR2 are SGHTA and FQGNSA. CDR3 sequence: CASSDRGTGNTIYF. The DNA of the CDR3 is TGTGCCAGCAGCGACCGGGGGACTGGAAACACCATATATTTT. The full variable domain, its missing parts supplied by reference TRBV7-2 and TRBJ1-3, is GAGVSQSPSNKVTEKGKDVELRCDPISGHTALYWYRQSLGQGLEFLIYFQGNSAPDKSGLPSDRFSAERTGGSVSTLTIQRTQQEDSAVYLCASSDRGTGNTIYFGEGSWLTVV.

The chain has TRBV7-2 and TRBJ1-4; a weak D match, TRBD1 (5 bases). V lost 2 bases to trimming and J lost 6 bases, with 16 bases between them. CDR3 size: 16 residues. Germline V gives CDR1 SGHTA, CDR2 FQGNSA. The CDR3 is CASSLKGLGVDEKLFF. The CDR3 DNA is TGTGCCAGCAGCTTAAAGGGGTTAGGAGTAGATGAAAAACTGTTTTTT. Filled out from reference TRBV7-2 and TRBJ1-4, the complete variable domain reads GAGVSQSPSNKVTEKGKDVELRCDPISGHTALYWYRQSLGQGLEFLIYFQGNSAPDKSGLPSDRFSAERTGGSVSTLTIQRTQQEDSAVYLCASSLKGLGVDEKLFFGSGTQLSVL.

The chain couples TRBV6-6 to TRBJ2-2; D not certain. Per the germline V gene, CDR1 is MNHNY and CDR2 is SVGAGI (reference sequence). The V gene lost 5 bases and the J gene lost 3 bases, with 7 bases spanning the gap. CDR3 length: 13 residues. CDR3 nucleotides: TGTGCCAGCAGTACGCAGGACACCGGGGAGCTGTTTTTT. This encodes CASSTQDTGELFF.

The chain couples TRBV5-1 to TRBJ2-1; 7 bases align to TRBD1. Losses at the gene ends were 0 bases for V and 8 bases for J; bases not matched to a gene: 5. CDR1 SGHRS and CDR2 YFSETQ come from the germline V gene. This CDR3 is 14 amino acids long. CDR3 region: CASSLEGQAYEQFF. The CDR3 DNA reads TGCGCCAGCAGCTTGGAAGGACAGGCCTATGAGCAGTTCTTC.

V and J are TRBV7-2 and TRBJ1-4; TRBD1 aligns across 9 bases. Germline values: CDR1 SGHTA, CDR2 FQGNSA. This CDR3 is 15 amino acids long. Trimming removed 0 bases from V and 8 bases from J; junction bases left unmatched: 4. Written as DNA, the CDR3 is TGTGCCAGCAGCTTAGCCGGACAGGGGCGGGAAAAACTGTTTTTT. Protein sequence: CASSLAGQGREKLFF.

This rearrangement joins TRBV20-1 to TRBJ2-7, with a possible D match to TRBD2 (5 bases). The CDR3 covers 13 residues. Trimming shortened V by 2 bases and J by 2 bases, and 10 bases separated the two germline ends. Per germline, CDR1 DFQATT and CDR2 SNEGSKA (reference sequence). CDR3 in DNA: TGCAGTGCTAGAAGCACCGGGACCTACGAGCAGTACTTC. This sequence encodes CSARSTGTYEQYF.

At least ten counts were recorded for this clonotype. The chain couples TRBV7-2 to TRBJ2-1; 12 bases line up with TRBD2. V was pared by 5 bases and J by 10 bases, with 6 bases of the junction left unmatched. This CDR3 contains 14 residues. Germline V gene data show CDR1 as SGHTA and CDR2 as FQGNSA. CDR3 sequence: CASSRLAGAREQFF. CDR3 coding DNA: TGTGCCAGCAGCCGACTAGCGGGGGCGCGGGAGCAGTTCTTC. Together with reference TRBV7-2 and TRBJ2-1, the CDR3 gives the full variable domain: GAGVSQSPSNKVTEKGKDVELRCDPISGHTALYWYRQSLGQGLEFLIYFQGNSAPDKSGLPSDRFSAERTGGSVSTLTIQRTQQEDSAVYLCASSRLAGAREQFFGPGTRLTVL.

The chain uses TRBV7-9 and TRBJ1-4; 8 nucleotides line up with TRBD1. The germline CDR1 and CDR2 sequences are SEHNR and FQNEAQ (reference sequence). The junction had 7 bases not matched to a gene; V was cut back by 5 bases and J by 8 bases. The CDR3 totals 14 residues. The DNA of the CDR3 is TGTGCCAGCAGCCCGACAGGGGTGGCGGAAAAACTGTTTTTT. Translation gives CASSPTGVAEKLFF.

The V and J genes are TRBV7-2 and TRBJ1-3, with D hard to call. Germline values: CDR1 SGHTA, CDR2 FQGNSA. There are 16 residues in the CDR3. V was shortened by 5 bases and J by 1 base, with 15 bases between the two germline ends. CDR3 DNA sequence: TGTGCCAGCAGCCCTACATCTCAGCGATCTGGAAACACCATATATTTT. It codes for CASSPTSQRSGNTIYF.

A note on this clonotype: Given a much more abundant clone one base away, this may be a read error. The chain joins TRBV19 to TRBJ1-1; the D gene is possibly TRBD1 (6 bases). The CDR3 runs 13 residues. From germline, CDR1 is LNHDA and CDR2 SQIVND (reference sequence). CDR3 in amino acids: CASSRTANSEAFF. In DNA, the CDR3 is TGTGCCAGTAGTCGGACAGCGAACTCTGAAGCTTTCTTT.

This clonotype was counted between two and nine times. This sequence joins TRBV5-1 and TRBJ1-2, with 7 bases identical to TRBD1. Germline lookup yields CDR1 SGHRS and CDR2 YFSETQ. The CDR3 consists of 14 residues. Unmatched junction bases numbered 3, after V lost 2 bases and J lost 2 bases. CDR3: CASSLETGNYGYTF. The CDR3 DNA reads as TGCGCCAGCAGCTTAGAGACAGGGAACTATGGCTACACCTTC. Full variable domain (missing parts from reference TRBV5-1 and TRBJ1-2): KAGVTQTPRYLIKTRGQQVTLSCSPISGHRSVSWYQQTPGQGLQFLFEYFSETQRNKGNFPGRFSGRQFSNSRSEMNVSTLELGDSALYLCASSLETGNYGYTFGSGTRLTVV.

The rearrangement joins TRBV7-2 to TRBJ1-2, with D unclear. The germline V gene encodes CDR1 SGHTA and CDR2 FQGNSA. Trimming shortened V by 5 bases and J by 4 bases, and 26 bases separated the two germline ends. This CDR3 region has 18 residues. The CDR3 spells CASSPGRHHQLPSYGYTF. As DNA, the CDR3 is TGTGCCAGCAGCCCAGGACGGCACCACCAGCTGCCCTCCTATGGCTACACCTTC.

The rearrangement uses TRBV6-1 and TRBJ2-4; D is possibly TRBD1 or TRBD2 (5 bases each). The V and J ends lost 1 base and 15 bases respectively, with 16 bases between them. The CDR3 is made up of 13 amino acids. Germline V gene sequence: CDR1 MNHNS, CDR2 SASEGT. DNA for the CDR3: TGTGCCAGCAGTGAAGGGGAGACAGCTAGGCCGTACTTC. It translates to CASSEGETARPYF.

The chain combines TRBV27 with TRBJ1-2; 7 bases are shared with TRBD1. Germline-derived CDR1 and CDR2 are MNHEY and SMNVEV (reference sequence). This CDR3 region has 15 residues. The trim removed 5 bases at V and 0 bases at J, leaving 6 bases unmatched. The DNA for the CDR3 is TGTGCCAGCAGTCTATACAGGGGATCTAACTATGGCTACACCTTC. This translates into CASSLYRGSNYGYTF.

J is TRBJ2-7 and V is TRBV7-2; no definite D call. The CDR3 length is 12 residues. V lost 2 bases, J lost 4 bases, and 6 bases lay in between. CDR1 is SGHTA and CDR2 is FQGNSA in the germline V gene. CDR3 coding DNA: TGTGCCAGCAGCTTATGGGGTTACGAGCAGTACTTC. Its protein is CASSLWGYEQYF.

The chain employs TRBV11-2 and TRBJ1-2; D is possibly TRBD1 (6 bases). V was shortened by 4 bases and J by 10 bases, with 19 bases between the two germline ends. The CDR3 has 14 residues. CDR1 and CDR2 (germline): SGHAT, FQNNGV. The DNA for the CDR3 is TGTGCCAGCAGCTACGGGGGGCGTGATCGGGACTACACCTTC. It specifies CASSYGGRDRDYTF.

The CDR3 nucleotides read TGTGCCAGCAGCCAAGAAATGCATGAAAAACTGTTTTTT. This translates into CASSQEMHEKLFF. The rearrangement joins TRBV14 to TRBJ1-4, with unresolved D. Germline CDR1 is SGHDN and CDR2 is FVKESK. V dropped 0 bases and J dropped 6 bases, with 5 bases sitting between them. The CDR3 extends over 13 amino acids.

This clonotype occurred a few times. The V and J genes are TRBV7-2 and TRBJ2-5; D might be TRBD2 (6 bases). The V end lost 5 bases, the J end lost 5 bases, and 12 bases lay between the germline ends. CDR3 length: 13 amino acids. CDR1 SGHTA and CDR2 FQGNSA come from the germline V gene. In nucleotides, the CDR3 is TGTGCCAGCAGCATAAACCGGGAGGAGACCCAGTACTTC. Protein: CASSINREETQYF.

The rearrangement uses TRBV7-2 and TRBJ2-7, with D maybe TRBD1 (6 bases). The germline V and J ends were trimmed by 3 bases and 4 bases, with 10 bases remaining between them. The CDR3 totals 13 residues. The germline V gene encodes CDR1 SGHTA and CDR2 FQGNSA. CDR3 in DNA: TGTGCCAGCAGCTTGAACAGGGTGTACGAGCAGTACTTC. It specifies CASSLNRVYEQYF.

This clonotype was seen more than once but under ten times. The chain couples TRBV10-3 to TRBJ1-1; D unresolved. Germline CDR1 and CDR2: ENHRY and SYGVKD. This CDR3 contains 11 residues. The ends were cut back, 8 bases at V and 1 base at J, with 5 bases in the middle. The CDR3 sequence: CAIAQNTEAFF. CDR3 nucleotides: TGTGCCATCGCACAGAACACTGAAGCTTTCTTT.

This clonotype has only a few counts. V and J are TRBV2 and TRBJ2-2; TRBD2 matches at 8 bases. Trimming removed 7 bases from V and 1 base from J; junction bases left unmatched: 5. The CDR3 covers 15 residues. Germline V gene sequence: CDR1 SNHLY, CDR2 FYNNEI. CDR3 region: CASTPTSGNTGELFF. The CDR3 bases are TGTGCCAGCACCCCTACTAGCGGGAACACCGGGGAGCTGTTTTTT.